This TCR beta chain stems from a study of cytomegalovirus exposure and HLA in healthy donors. Study background: Earlier results showed almost 120 million unique TCR beta sequences derived from roughly 190 million T cells.

Germline CDR1 and CDR2: SGHDT and YYEEEE. The V and J ends lost 4 bases and 2 bases, in that order; junction bases with no gene match: 5. The length of the CDR3 is 14 residues. Primers included in the PCR were 60 Vbeta and 13 Jbeta primers. Method: immunoSEQ multiplex PCR; TCRdb's copy keeps in-frame clones and lacks some. The data show around 160,000 clones, around 84% seen once. The clonotype was recovered from a man aged 35-49 years in good health and CMV-seropositive. The V and J genes are TRBV5-6 and TRBJ1-2, with 7 nucleotides matching TRBD1. Input material: PBMCs. The CDR3 nucleotides read TGTGCCAGCAGCCCTTCGGACAGGAACTATGGCTACACCTTC. Translated: CASSPSDRNYGYTF. The full variable domain, completed using reference TRBV5-6 and TRBJ1-2, is DAGVTQSPTHLIKTRGQQVTLRCSPKSGHDTVSWYQQALGQGPQFIFQYYEEEERQRGNFPDRFSGHQFPNYSSELNVNALLLGDSALYLCASSPSDRNYGYTFGSGTRLTVV.